The 19 T cell receptor beta chains below all came from one sample that was sequenced in a study of early T cells in non-severe SARS-CoV-2 infection. MiXCR, run by TCRdb on the 5' RACE reads, gives a single entry per CDR3 protein. In the table there are about 50,000 distinct CDR3 sequences, about 9.3% of which are singletons. Material: whole blood. These receptors all come from an adult who was a healthcare worker with PCR-confirmed SARS-CoV-2 infection or an uninfected control (not recorded which).

The sample holds a few counts of this clonotype. The chain combines TRBV25-1 with TRBJ2-2, with 8 nucleotides matching TRBD2. The V segment lost 4 bases and the J segment 4 bases; nucleotides outside the gene matches: 5. The germline V gene encodes CDR1 MGHDK and CDR2 SYGVNS. The CDR3 contains 15 residues. The CDR3 DNA reads TGTGCCAGCAGTGGCGGGACTAGTCGCACCGGGGAGCTGTTTTTT. This encodes CASSGGTSRTGELFF.

Ten or more counts support this clonotype. The chain uses TRBV6-1 and TRBJ2-7; maybe TRBD1 (6 bases). The germline CDR1 and CDR2 sequences are MNHNS and SASEGT. The CDR3 is 13 residues long. V was shortened by 9 bases and J by 1 base, with 13 bases between the two germline ends. The chain's CDR3 is CASHREFSYEQYF. In nucleotides, the CDR3 is TGTGCCAGTCACAGGGAATTTTCCTACGAGCAGTACTTC.

This clonotype appeared a few times. The CDR3 loop is CSASDFGTSDPAQYF. The CDR3 nucleotides read TGCAGTGCTAGTGACTTCGGGACTAGCGACCCAGCGCAGTATTTT. The V call is TRBV20-1, the J call TRBJ2-3; 10 bases align to TRBD2. The trim removed 3 bases at V and 10 bases at J, leaving 13 bases unmatched. CDR3 size: 15 residues. From germline, CDR1 is DFQATT and CDR2 SNEGSKA (reference sequence).

The chain combines TRBV6-5 with TRBJ1-4; no clear D gene. Trimming cost V 7 bases and J 1 base, with 10 bases left between them. This CDR3 is built from 14 residues. Germline-derived CDR1 and CDR2 are MNHEY and SVGAGI. DNA for the CDR3: TGTGCCAGCAAGCTAGGGCTAACTAATGAAAAACTGTTTTTT. Amino acids: CASKLGLTNEKLFF.

This clonotype has ten or more counts. The chain carries TRBV28 and TRBJ1-5; 7 nucleotides align to TRBD1. Germline V gene lookup returns CDR1 MDHEN and CDR2 SYDVKM. The CDR3 is 14 residues long. The V and J ends lost 5 bases and 3 bases, in that order; junction bases with no gene match: 4. The CDR3 DNA reads TGTGCCAGCAGTCCGGGACAGATCAATCAGCCCCAGCATTTT. Translation gives CASSPGQINQPQHF.

This clonotype occurred a few times. The chain links TRBV28 to TRBJ2-3; D uncertain. Germline lookup yields CDR1 MDHEN and CDR2 SYDVKM. Trimming left V 1 base short and J 4 bases short, with 3 bases between. CDR3 length equals 12 residues. The CDR3 spells CASSLSADTQYF. CDR3 DNA: TGTGCCAGCAGTTTATCGGCAGATACGCAGTATTTT.

V is TRBV12-3 or TRBV12-4 and J is TRBJ1-5; D unclear. This CDR3 comprises 13 residues. The germline V and J ends were trimmed by 3 bases and 6 bases, with 9 bases remaining between them. The CDR3 loop reads CASSLEGFQPQHF. As DNA, the CDR3 is TGTGCCAGCAGTTTGGAAGGTTTTCAGCCCCAGCATTTT.

This chain connects TRBV5-4 to TRBJ2-7; D is possibly TRBD2 (6 bases). The CDR3 covers 18 residues. V lost 0 bases and J lost 2, with 21 bases in between. Germline CDR1 is SGHNT and CDR2 is YYREEE (reference sequence). The chain's CDR3 is CASSLALVPGGDPYEQYF. The CDR3 DNA reads as TGTGCCAGCAGCTTGGCCCTGGTTCCCGGCGGGGATCCCTACGAGCAGTACTTC.

About this clonotype itself: This sequence may be a read error, since a much larger clone differs from it by one base. The chain has TRBV7-9 and TRBJ2-4; D is ambiguous. The CDR3 runs to 14 residues. CDR1 and CDR2 from the germline V gene are SEHNR and FQNEAQ (reference sequence). Trimming pared 3 bases from V and 4 bases from J, leaving 10 bases between. The CDR3 spells CASSLIGSKNIQYF. CDR3 nucleotide sequence: TGTGCCAGCAGCTTGATAGGCTCTAAAAACATTCAGTACTTC.

This clonotype was seen only a few times. The chain couples TRBV12-3 or TRBV12-4 to TRBJ2-3, with D uncertain. V gave up 5 bases and J gave up 0 bases, with 15 bases separating them. This CDR3 is 16 amino acids long. This chain's CDR3 is CASSPPGGVSTDTQYF. The CDR3 nucleotides read TGTGCCAGCAGTCCCCCCGGTGGGGTTAGCACAGATACGCAGTATTTT.

This clonotype was seen at least ten times. The CDR3 here is CASSLDHGSLNEQFF. The CDR3 DNA reads as TGTGCCAGCAGCTTAGATCATGGCAGTCTGAATGAGCAGTTCTTC. The chain has TRBV11-2 and TRBJ2-1; D uncertain. This CDR3 comprises 15 residues. Between the trimmed V and J ends, which lost 0 bases and 7 bases, there was a span of 13 bases. Germline V gene lookup returns CDR1 SGHAT and CDR2 FQNNGV.

This clonotype was counted ten times or more. The CDR3 here is CASSSERQEKETQYF. Here the CDR3 DNA reads TGTGCCAGCAGCTCCGAACGACAGGAGAAAGAGACCCAGTACTTC. V gene TRBV7-9 combines with J gene TRBJ2-5; TRBD1 is a possible D gene (6 bases). CDR1 is SEHNR, CDR2 FQNEAQ, per germline (reference sequence). The length of the CDR3 is 15 residues. Trimming stripped 4 bases from V and 3 bases from J, with 15 bases between.

V gene TRBV6-1 combines with J gene TRBJ2-2; 7 bases align to TRBD2. J gave up 0 bases and V 4 bases, and 5 bases lay outside the gene matches. Germline lookup yields CDR1 MNHNS and CDR2 SASEGT. CDR3 size: 16 residues. CDR3 loop: CASSALAPTNTGELFF. Written as DNA, the CDR3 is TGTGCCAGCAGTGCACTAGCGCCTACGAACACCGGGGAGCTGTTTTTT.

The genes are TRBV19 and TRBJ2-1; 9 bases line up with TRBD2. The CDR3 is 15 residues long. The junction had 7 bases not matched to a gene; V was cut back by 1 base and J by 9 bases. CDR1 and CDR2 (germline): LNHDA, SQIVND (reference sequence). The CDR3 DNA reads TGTGCCAGTAGTATAGGCGGCGGGAGGGCCGTTGAGCAGTTCTTC. Encoded protein: CASSIGGGRAVEQFF.

This clonotype was recorded a few times. This sequence joins TRBV4-3 and TRBJ2-6; no firm D call. Looked up from germline, CDR1 is LGHNA and CDR2 is YSLEER. The CDR3 has 17 residues. V shed 0 bases and J shed 0 bases, with 9 bases lying between them. CDR3 coding DNA: TGCGCCAGCAGCCAAGATCCAGCTCACTCTGGGGCCAACGTCCTGACTTTC. This codes for CASSQDPAHSGANVLTF.

This clonotype was picked up many times. The rearrangement uses TRBV20-1 and TRBJ2-5, with a possible D match to TRBD2 (6 bases). V was trimmed by 6 bases and J by 2 bases, leaving 19 bases between them. CDR1 and CDR2 (germline): DFQATT, SNEGSKA (reference sequence). The CDR3 covers 15 residues. CDR3 residues: CSANFMGGWQETQYF. CDR3 sequence (DNA): TGCAGTGCCAATTTTATGGGAGGATGGCAAGAGACCCAGTACTTC.

This clonotype was observed a handful of times. V is TRBV13 and J is TRBJ1-1, with TRBD1 as a possible D gene (6 bases). The CDR3 runs 15 residues. The V gene lost 6 bases and the J gene lost 2 bases, with 16 bases spanning the gap. Germline V lookup: CDR1 PRHDT, CDR2 FYEKMQ (reference sequence). The chain's CDR3 is CASSRPGHQNTEAFF. As DNA, the CDR3 is TGTGCCAGCAGTCGCCCGGGACACCAAAACACTGAAGCTTTCTTT.

This clonotype was counted at least ten times. The chain uses TRBV20-1 and TRBJ2-1; 9 bases align to TRBD2. V lost 6 bases and J lost 7; bases outside the gene matches: 7. CDR1 and CDR2 (germline): DFQATT, SNEGSKA (reference sequence). The CDR3 runs to 13 residues. Written as DNA, the CDR3 is TGCAGTGCCCGGGGACTAGCCAAGAATGAGCAGTTCTTC. This encodes CSARGLAKNEQFF.

This clonotype showed up just once. The chain combines TRBV20-1 with TRBJ2-3; D remains ambiguous. Trimming removed 3 bases at V and 6 bases at J, with 7 bases between. The CDR3 is 11 residues long. Germline lookup yields CDR1 DFQATT and CDR2 SNEGSKA (reference sequence). The CDR3 region has the DNA TGCAGTGCTAGGAAATTGGATACGCAGTATTTT. It encodes CSARKLDTQYF.